The clone carrying this T cell receptor (beta chain) was counted ten times or more. Its antigen is undetermined. J was trimmed by 5 bases and V by 0 bases; bases with no gene match: 3. Germline CDR1 and CDR2: MNHEY and SVGAGI. This CDR3 region has 15 residues. This specimen comes from a study of regulatory T cells in long-lasting Graves disease. Regarding the study as a whole: Persistent patients had a count of shared public clonotypes (2,741) that exceeded that of new patients (966).

Time point given: newly diagnosed GD, antithyroid drugs for less than 3 months. The TCR library used RNA extracted from PBMCs. Building of the TCR beta libraries involved iRepertoire HTBI primers and Arm-PCR of CDR3 regions. MiXCR was run by TCRdb on the multiplex PCR reads, yielding one entry per CDR3 protein. Here the sample spans about 610,000 distinct CDR3 sequences, roughly 15% being singletons. In addition, the sample was reused for a study of T cells in Graves' hyperthyroidism and ophthalmopathy. That source reports: When the TCR CDR3 underwent first-round RT-PCR, the HTBI primer set was used. Classification by a 13 V-J model distinguished ophthalmopathy from stable hyperthyroidism.

The sample was peripheral blood mononuclear cells (PBMCs), taken at new diagnosis, from a patient treated with antithyroid drugs. The chain joins TRBV6-5 to TRBJ2-7, with 11 bases identical to TRBD1. The clonotype originates from a man aged 18 to 29 with Graves disease. The CDR3 is CASSYSPGQGDEQYF. CDR3 coding DNA: TGTGCCAGCAGTTACTCGCCGGGACAGGGGGACGAGCAGTACTTC.